The 32 T cell receptor beta chains listed next were all sequenced from one sample in a study of identical twins. TCRdb independently ran MiXCR on the 5' RACE reads; one entry per CDR3 protein. Altogether hundreds of thousands of distinct CDR3 sequences are present, less than 7% being singletons, with the ten largest covering approximately 1.6%. The sequenced material came from naive T cells sorted from blood. The receptors derive from a young man in good health.

Many counts were recorded for this clonotype. The V gene is TRBV7-6, the J gene TRBJ2-1, with D hard to call. Germline V gene sequence: CDR1 SGHVS, CDR2 FNYEAQ. Trimming took off 8 bases at V and 0 bases at J, with 8 bases between the two ends. The CDR3 length is 13 residues. The CDR3 DNA reads as TGTGCCAGCCACAATAGCTCCTACAATGAGCAGTTCTTC. It encodes CASHNSSYNEQFF.

In its sample, this clonotype was seen many times. V and J are TRBV29-1 and TRBJ2-2; D possibly corresponds to TRBD1 (5 bases). V was trimmed by 4 bases and J by 4 bases, leaving 10 bases between them. The CDR3 runs 13 residues. Germline V gives CDR1 SQVTM, CDR2 ANQGSEA. The CDR3 region is CSVGTQGTGELFF. Written as DNA, the CDR3 is TGCAGCGTTGGCACTCAGGGCACCGGGGAGCTGTTTTTT.

This clonotype has a handful of counts. The V call is TRBV29-1, the J call TRBJ2-5; D gene unclear. The CDR3 extends over 15 amino acids. Germline V gene data show CDR1 as SQVTM and CDR2 as ANQGSEA. Trimming stripped 3 bases from V and 2 bases from J, with 16 bases between. CDR3 DNA sequence: TGCAGCGTTGATCCCTTCGGTAAACCTCAAGAGACCCAGTACTTC. Translating it yields CSVDPFGKPQETQYF.

This chain links TRBV18 with TRBJ1-5, with 7 bases matching TRBD1. The J segment lost 1 base and the V segment lost 5 bases, leaving 5 bases of the junction unmatched. This CDR3 is 15 amino acids long. In germline, CDR1 is KGHSH, CDR2 LQKENI. The CDR3 protein is CASSEQGGSNQPQHF. DNA of the CDR3: TGTGCCAGCTCAGAGCAGGGGGGGAGCAATCAGCCCCAGCATTTT.

This clonotype appeared many times. CDR3 region: CASSWGGPATNEKLFF. CDR3 coding DNA: TGTGCCAGCAGCTGGGGGGGGCCCGCAACTAATGAAAAACTGTTTTTT. The chain recombines TRBV5-4 with TRBJ1-4; weak D call: TRBD1 (6 bases). The germline CDR1 and CDR2 sequences are SGHNT and YYREEE (reference sequence). V shed 3 bases and J shed 0 bases, with 12 bases lying between them. This CDR3 is built from 16 residues.

The rearrangement uses TRBV28 and TRBJ2-1, with D perhaps matching TRBD2 (6 bases). The CDR3 loop spans 18 amino acids. Germline lookup yields CDR1 MDHEN and CDR2 SYDVKM. V lost 1 base, J lost 1 base, and 17 bases lay in between. The CDR3 reads CASSLSYTGLPSYNEQFF. CDR3 nucleotides: TGTGCCAGCAGTTTATCTTATACGGGACTTCCTTCCTACAATGAGCAGTTCTTC.

This clonotype was counted ten times or more. One end of the junction does not line up with germline, which may come from a read error. J is TRBJ2-1 and V is TRBV12-3 or TRBV12-4; 9 bases match TRBD2. The CDR3 totals 12 residues. Here the CDR3 DNA reads TGTGCCAGCAGTCTAGCGGGACATGAGCAGTTCTTC. Its translation: CASSLAGHEQFF.

This chain links TRBV4-3 with TRBJ2-3, with 8 bases matching TRBD1. Germline V gene sequence: CDR1 LGHNA, CDR2 YSLEER. Germline trimming cut 1 base from V and 6 bases from J; bases unmatched to any gene: 3. CDR3 length equals 14 residues. Here the CDR3 reads CASSQATGEDTQYF. CDR3 coding DNA: TGCGCCAGCAGCCAAGCGACAGGGGAGGATACGCAGTATTTT.

Only a few counts were recorded for this clonotype. The V and J genes are TRBV5-1 and TRBJ2-3, with 11 bases identical to TRBD2. Germline loops: CDR1 SGHRS, CDR2 YFSETQ. The CDR3 sequence is 14 residues long. V was clipped by 4 bases and J by 9 bases; unmatched bases: 7. In DNA, the CDR3 is TGCGCCAGCAGCATAACTAGCGGGAGTCGCACGCAGTATTTT. Its protein product is CASSITSGSRTQYF. Together with reference TRBV5-1 and TRBJ2-3, the CDR3 gives the full variable domain: KAGVTQTPRYLIKTRGQQVTLSCSPISGHRSVSWYQQTPGQGLQFLFEYFSETQRNKGNFPGRFSGRQFSNSRSEMNVSTLELGDSALYLCASSITSGSRTQYFGPGTRLTVL.

This clonotype was seen repeatedly, ten times or more. The chain employs TRBV29-1 and TRBJ2-7, with 9 bases that match TRBD1. V lost 7 bases and J lost 4; bases outside the gene matches: 5. Germline V gene lookup returns CDR1 SQVTM and CDR2 ANQGSEA. This CDR3 contains 12 residues. In nucleotides, the CDR3 is TGCAGCGCCTGGGACAGGGAATACGAGCAGTACGTC. It is translated as CSAWDREYEQYV.

This clonotype came up many times. The J gene is TRBJ2-5, the V gene TRBV19, with a weak D call TRBD1 (6 bases). This CDR3 has 11 residues. In germline, CDR1 is LNHDA, CDR2 SQIVND (reference sequence). The V gene lost 8 bases and the J gene lost 6 bases, with 10 bases spanning the gap. Here the CDR3 DNA reads TGTGCCAGTGAGGACAGCCAGACCCAGTACTTC. Its protein is CASEDSQTQYF.

This clonotype was picked up many times. The chain couples TRBV29-1 to TRBJ2-1; TRBD1 is a possible D gene (5 bases). Trimming pared 1 base from V and 7 bases from J, leaving 17 bases between. This CDR3 is built from 15 residues. Germline values: CDR1 SQVTM, CDR2 ANQGSEA. CDR3 coding DNA: TGCAGCGTTGAAGGGGGCCGGGTGACGAGGAATGAGCAGTTCTTC. This codes for CSVEGGRVTRNEQFF.

This clonotype was observed at least ten times. The chain is built from TRBV6-1 and TRBJ2-5, with 14 bases lining up with TRBD2. The CDR3 covers 15 residues. The V segment lost 5 bases and the J segment 4 bases; nucleotides outside the gene matches: 3. Germline-derived CDR1 and CDR2 are MNHNS and SASEGT. In nucleotides, the CDR3 is TGTGCCAGCAGTCGGACTAGCGGGAGGAGAGAGACCCAGTACTTC. Its translation is CASSRTSGRRETQYF.

The V and J genes are TRBV3-1 and TRBJ2-1; 9 positions agree with TRBD2. The ends lost 0 bases at V and 6 bases at J; junction bases unmatched: 6. The CDR3 runs to 16 residues. Per the germline V gene, CDR1 is LGHDT and CDR2 is YNNKEL (reference sequence). CDR3 nucleotide sequence: TGTGCCAGCAGCCAAGAAGGTCTAGCGGGGCCCAATGAGCAGTTCTTC. Translation: CASSQEGLAGPNEQFF.

This clonotype was recorded a few times. This chain links TRBV6-1 with TRBJ2-3, with 9 bases identical to TRBD2. Germline V gene data show CDR1 as MNHNS and CDR2 as SASEGT. Trimming at V came to 5 bases and at J to 2 bases, leaving 11 bases not matched to a gene. CDR3 length: 17 amino acids. The CDR3 loop is CASSRLAALPNTDTQYF. CDR3 DNA sequence: TGTGCCAGCAGTCGACTAGCGGCCTTACCGAACACAGATACGCAGTATTTT.

The rearrangement uses TRBV20-1 and TRBJ2-7, with a weak D call TRBD1 (5 bases). Germline assignment: CDR1 DFQATT and CDR2 SNEGSKA (reference sequence). The CDR3 spans 15 residues. V was pared by 1 base and J by 0 bases, with 13 bases between. The CDR3 DNA sequence: TGCAGTGCTAGAGCCTACAGGATCCTCTCCTACGAGCAGTACTTC. Amino acid sequence: CSARAYRILSYEQYF.

This clonotype has a handful of counts. The chain joins TRBV29-1 to TRBJ2-5; 7 nucleotides agree with TRBD2. Germline loops: CDR1 SQVTM, CDR2 ANQGSEA. V shed 4 bases and J 1 base; nucleotides not matched to a gene: 3. The CDR3 consists of 13 residues. CDR3 sequence (DNA): TGCAGCGTTGTATGGGAGGGCCAAGAGACCCAGTACTTC. It encodes CSVVWEGQETQYF.

The V call is TRBV20-1, the J call TRBJ1-4; D uncertain. The CDR3 extends over 15 amino acids. Germline loops: CDR1 DFQATT, CDR2 SNEGSKA (reference sequence). Deletions cut 0 bases from V and 7 bases from J, with 15 bases between. The CDR3 sequence is CSARDLGSLSEKLFF. In nucleotides, the CDR3 is TGCAGTGCTAGAGATTTAGGGAGTCTAAGTGAAAAACTGTTTTTT.

This clonotype appeared many times. The chain uses TRBV27 and TRBJ2-7, with 12 bases fitting TRBD1. Trimming took 5 bases from V and 7 from J; bases not matched to a gene: 3. From germline, CDR1 is MNHEY and CDR2 SMNVEV (reference sequence). This CDR3 is built from 13 residues. Written as DNA, the CDR3 is TGTGCCAGCAGTAGGGACAGGGGGCGGGAGCAGTACTTC. As protein: CASSRDRGREQYF.

There are a few counts of this clonotype. The chain has TRBV7-8 and TRBJ2-1, with D possibly matching TRBD2 (7 bases). The CDR3 has 16 residues. The V gene's germline CDR1 is SGHVS and CDR2 FQNEAQ. V lost 4 bases, J lost 2 bases, and 15 bases lay in between. The CDR3 DNA reads TGTGCCAGCAGCTCCGAGGGGGGGACTACCTACAATGAGCAGTTCTTC. As protein: CASSSEGGTTYNEQFF.

This clonotype was counted between two and nine times. The chain recombines TRBV30 with TRBJ2-2; no definite D call. V lost 2 bases to trimming and J lost 4 bases, with 8 bases between them. The germline gives CDR1 GTSNPN, CDR2 SVGIG (reference sequence). There are 13 residues in the CDR3. The CDR3 nucleotides are TGTGCCTGGAGTCCCTTATCCACCGGGGAGCTGTTTTTT. Translation gives CAWSPLSTGELFF.

The chain employs TRBV9 and TRBJ2-3; TRBD2 matches at 9 bases. V was clipped by 2 bases and J by 4 bases; unmatched bases: 8. CDR1 is SGDLS and CDR2 is YYNGEE in the germline V gene. This CDR3 contains 16 residues. The CDR3 region is CASSVRAGGWADTQYF. Here the CDR3 DNA reads TGTGCCAGCAGCGTGAGAGCGGGAGGATGGGCAGATACGCAGTATTTT.

This clonotype was recorded at least ten times. The chain's CDR3 is CASSRSSDQETQYF. The CDR3 region has the DNA TGTGCCAGCAGCCGATCTAGCGACCAAGAGACCCAGTACTTC. The gene calls are TRBV4-2 and TRBJ2-5, with D perhaps TRBD2 (6 bases). V shed 4 bases and J shed 0 bases, with 9 bases lying between them. The CDR3 runs 14 residues. Germline loops: CDR1 LGHNA, CDR2 YNFKEQ.

The table lists this clonotype with a few counts. CDR3 in DNA: TGTGCCAGCTCACCTAGGCGGGAGTTGGTGGGAGAGACCCAGTACTTC. Protein product: CASSPRRELVGETQYF. This chain uses TRBV18 with TRBJ2-5; 7 bases are shared with TRBD2. This CDR3 has 16 amino acids. Unmatched junction bases numbered 11, after V lost 3 bases and J lost 4 bases. Germline CDR1 and CDR2: KGHSH and LQKENI.

This clonotype was seen ten or more times. The chain links TRBV5-5 to TRBJ2-5; 9 nucleotides agree with TRBD1. V lost 5 bases to trimming and J lost 2 bases; unmatched junction nucleotides: 10. CDR3 length: 16 amino acids. Germline V lookup: CDR1 SGHKS, CDR2 YYEKEE (reference sequence). The DNA for the CDR3 is TGTGCCAGCAGTAAAATTCCGGGACAGGGACAAGAGACCCAGTACTTC. Translating it yields CASSKIPGQGQETQYF.

This clonotype was recorded a few times. The rearrangement joins TRBV3-1 to TRBJ2-3; D is tentatively TRBD1 or TRBD2 (5 bases each). V shed 3 bases and J shed 1 base, with 8 bases lying between them. The CDR3 is made up of 14 amino acids. Germline assignment: CDR1 LGHDT and CDR2 YNNKEL (reference sequence). CDR3 nucleotide sequence: TGTGCCAGCAGCCAGGGACGCCGCACAGATACGCAGTATTTT. As protein: CASSQGRRTDTQYF.

The chain is built from TRBV7-8 and TRBJ2-7; 13 nucleotides line up with TRBD2. Germline trimming cut 5 bases from V and 6 bases from J; bases unmatched to any gene: 7. CDR1 SGHVS and CDR2 FQNEAQ come from the germline V gene. The CDR3 contains 15 residues. The CDR3 protein is CASSETGTSGIEQYF. The CDR3, as DNA: TGTGCCAGCAGCGAAACCGGGACTAGCGGGATCGAGCAGTACTTC.

This clonotype came up a few times. The chain employs TRBV4-1 and TRBJ2-5, with D unclear. Per germline, CDR1 MGHRA and CDR2 YSYEKL. Trimming pared 1 base from V and 4 bases from J, leaving 7 bases between. The CDR3 runs 13 residues. The CDR3 protein is CASSQVLLETQYF. DNA for the CDR3: TGCGCCAGCAGCCAAGTACTCCTAGAGACCCAGTACTTC.

This chain joins TRBV7-2 and TRBJ2-3; D is perhaps TRBD2 (5 bases). Per germline, CDR1 SGHTA and CDR2 FQGNSA. Trimming stripped 5 bases from V and 5 bases from J, with 11 bases between. The CDR3 has 13 residues. The CDR3 sequence is CASSRLIRDTQYF. CDR3 bases: TGTGCCAGCAGCCGACTAATAAGAGATACGCAGTATTTT.

This clonotype was seen repeatedly, ten times or more. The chain is built from TRBV5-1 and TRBJ2-1; TRBD2 matches 9 bases. Germline trimming cut 4 bases from V and 3 bases from J; bases unmatched to any gene: 2. This CDR3 spans 14 amino acids. Looked up from germline, CDR1 is SGHRS and CDR2 is YFSETQ. CDR3 loop: CASSRTSDYNEQFF. The DNA for the CDR3 is TGCGCCAGCAGCAGGACTAGCGACTACAATGAGCAGTTCTTC.

Only a few counts were recorded for this clonotype. The CDR3 spells CAGKSVNANTGELFF. The CDR3 bases are TGTGCCGGAAAAAGCGTGAACGCGAACACCGGGGAGCTGTTTTTT. The chain recombines TRBV2 with TRBJ2-2; D gene uncertain. This CDR3 spans 15 amino acids. The V end lost 11 bases, the J end lost 0 bases, and 16 bases lay between the germline ends. From germline, CDR1 is SNHLY and CDR2 FYNNEI. The complete variable domain, with remaining parts taken from reference TRBV2 and TRBJ2-2, reads EPEVTQTPSHQVTQMGQEVILRCVPISNHLYFYWYRQILGQKVEFLVSFYNNEISEKSEIFDDQFSVERPDGSNFTLKIRSTKLEDSAMYFCAGKSVNANTGELFFGEGSRLTVL.

This clonotype has only a few counts. The chain has TRBV6-1 and TRBJ2-5; TRBD2 agrees at 8 bases. CDR1 is MNHNS and CDR2 is SASEGT in the germline V gene. The CDR3 has 16 residues. The junction had 13 bases not matched to a gene; V was cut back by 5 bases and J by 5 bases. This CDR3 is CASSTSSGIAGETQYF. CDR3 DNA: TGTGCCAGCAGTACCAGTAGCGGGATTGCTGGGGAGACCCAGTACTTC.